These 27 T cell receptor beta chains originate from one sample sequenced in a study of Graves' ophthalmopathy and Graves' hyperthyroidism. TCR beta CDR3 amplification used RNA transcripts. The library came from an HTBI-primed first-round RT-PCR and a second-round multiplex PCR. TCRdb called the multiplex PCR reads again in MiXCR, with one record for every CDR3 protein. Found here are a few hundred thousand distinct CDR3 sequences, around a fifth of them singletons; the top ten hold roughly 39%. Sequencing was performed on peripheral blood. These receptors were collected from a woman aged 45-65 years with Graves' ophthalmopathy.

The chain uses TRBV7-2 and TRBJ2-3; the D gene is possibly TRBD2 (5 bases). The CDR3 spans 17 residues. Per germline, CDR1 SGHTA and CDR2 FQGNSA. V gave up 0 bases and J gave up 0 bases, with 13 bases separating them. As DNA, the CDR3 is TGTGCCAGCAGCTTAGCGGGGAGAGGTGCTAGCACAGATACGCAGTATTTT. This codes for CASSLAGRGASTDTQYF.

This sequence joins TRBV12-3 or TRBV12-4 and TRBJ2-5, with 10 bases identical to TRBD1. The CDR3 consists of 14 residues. Trimming at V came to 4 bases and at J to 5 bases, leaving 4 bases not matched to a gene. The CDR3 here is CASSSTGGTETQYF. The CDR3 nucleotides read TGTGCCAGCAGTTCGACAGGGGGCACCGAGACCCAGTACTTC.

This clonotype was detected ten times or more. The chain links TRBV29-1 to TRBJ2-4; D is possibly TRBD2 (5 bases). Germline V gene sequence: CDR1 SQVTM, CDR2 ANQGSEA. Trimming pared 0 bases from V and 2 bases from J, leaving 8 bases between. The CDR3 totals 14 residues. CDR3 in DNA: TGCAGCGTTGAAGAACCGGGGACCAAAAACATTCAGTACTTC. Amino acid sequence: CSVEEPGTKNIQYF.

V usage is TRBV6-5 and J usage is TRBJ1-2; D gene unclear. This CDR3 is built from 14 residues. Germline CDR1 is MNHEY and CDR2 is SVGAGI. V gave up 2 bases and J gave up 2 bases, with 9 bases separating them. In DNA, the CDR3 is TGTGCCAGCAGTTACCAAGGACGGAACTATGGCTACACCTTC. Translating gives CASSYQGRNYGYTF.

This clonotype was seen many times. The rearrangement uses TRBV12-3 or TRBV12-4 and TRBJ1-6; the D gene is possibly TRBD1 (5 bases). This CDR3 is 15 amino acids long. Deletions cut 5 bases from V and 2 bases from J, with 10 bases between. The CDR3 here is CASSPAGTYNSPLHF. CDR3 in DNA: TGTGCCAGCAGTCCCGCAGGGACCTATAATTCACCCCTCCACTTT.

This sequence joins TRBV20-1 and TRBJ1-6; D not resolved. Per germline, CDR1 DFQATT and CDR2 SNEGSKA (reference sequence). This CDR3 is built from 12 residues. The V and J ends lost 4 bases and 8 bases respectively, with 9 bases between them. DNA of the CDR3: TGCAGTGCTAAGGTTGGGGATTCACCCCTCCACTTT. Translated, it gives CSAKVGDSPLHF.

The sample holds many counts of this clonotype. This chain uses TRBV10-3 with TRBJ2-5, with TRBD1 as a possible D gene (5 bases). This CDR3 is built from 14 residues. Trimming took off 2 bases at V and 4 bases at J, with 11 bases between the two ends. The germline gives CDR1 ENHRY, CDR2 SYGVKD. CDR3 DNA: TGTGCCATCAGTGAGAGGGGCCGTGGAGAGACCCAGTACTTC. This encodes CAISERGRGETQYF.

At least ten counts were recorded for this clonotype. The CDR3 spells CAISDLGLAGTYEQYF. The CDR3 region has the DNA TGTGCCATCAGTGACTTAGGACTAGCGGGAACCTACGAGCAGTACTTC. The rearrangement links TRBV10-3 to TRBJ2-7; 12 bases agree with TRBD2. This CDR3 region has 16 residues. Germline loops: CDR1 ENHRY, CDR2 SYGVKD. Trimming removed 3 bases from V and 2 bases from J; junction bases left unmatched: 5.

This clonotype showed up many times. This rearrangement joins TRBV6-5 to TRBJ2-7; TRBD1 aligns across 8 bases. Germline lookup yields CDR1 MNHEY and CDR2 SVGAGI. CDR3 length: 14 residues. Trimming cost V 7 bases and J 2 bases; bases outside gene matches: 7. CDR3 in DNA: TGTGCCAGCATCGGGACAGGTCAAGCCTACGAGCAGTACTTC. It encodes CASIGTGQAYEQYF.

This clonotype appeared many times. The chain carries TRBV18 and TRBJ2-7; D is ambiguous. V dropped 2 bases and J dropped 2 bases, with 13 bases sitting between them. Germline V lookup: CDR1 KGHSH, CDR2 LQKENI. This CDR3 is 15 amino acids long. The CDR3 here is CASSPIRGTTYEQYF. The CDR3 nucleotides read TGTGCCAGCTCACCAATTCGCGGTACGACCTACGAGCAGTACTTC.

This clonotype was recorded many times. The rearrangement joins TRBV28 to TRBJ1-5, with D perhaps matching TRBD1 (5 bases). Per germline, CDR1 MDHEN and CDR2 SYDVKM. The CDR3 contains 16 residues. V was clipped by 7 bases and J by 0 bases, with 16 bases between them. The CDR3 DNA follows: TGTGCCAGCACAGCAAACGACAGACTTAGCAATCAGCCCCAGCATTTT. Amino acid sequence: CASTANDRLSNQPQHF.

Many counts were recorded for this clonotype. This chain links TRBV7-9 with TRBJ2-5, with 7 bases that match TRBD1. Germline CDR1 and CDR2: SEHNR and FQNEAQ (reference sequence). V shed 5 bases and J 3 bases; nucleotides not matched to a gene: 6. The CDR3 has 14 amino acids. CDR3: CASSVSGTEETQYF. CDR3 sequence (DNA): TGTGCCAGCAGCGTATCCGGGACAGAAGAGACCCAGTACTTC.

This sequence joins TRBV29-1 and TRBJ2-4; 12 bases fit TRBD1. Unmatched junction bases numbered 0, after V lost 4 bases and J lost 5 bases. The CDR3 is 13 amino acids. Looked up from germline, CDR1 is SQVTM and CDR2 is ANQGSEA. The CDR3 region is CSVGDRGQNIQYF. CDR3 DNA sequence: TGCAGCGTTGGGGACAGGGGGCAAAACATTCAGTACTTC.

In its sample, this clonotype was seen many times. The CDR3 ends on some other residue instead of the conserved phenylalanine or tryptophan, so this is likely a read error. The chain couples TRBV24-1 to TRBJ1-1, with 7 nucleotides matching TRBD1. CDR3 length: 13 amino acids. V was pared by 12 bases and J by 1 base, with 7 bases of the junction left unmatched. Germline-derived CDR1 and CDR2 are KGHDR and SFDVKD. CDR3 sequence reads: CAPPQGPNTEAFS. The CDR3 DNA sequence: TGTGCCCCCCCACAGGGGCCGAACACTGAAGCTTTCTCT.

In this sample, this clonotype turned up many times. V usage is TRBV29-1 and J usage is TRBJ1-2, with 9 bases lining up with TRBD1. Trimming cost V 7 bases and J 5 bases; bases outside gene matches: 5. CDR3 length: 12 amino acids. CDR1 is SQVTM and CDR2 is ANQGSEA in the germline V gene. CDR3 protein: CSATGTGYGYTF. CDR3 DNA sequence: TGCAGCGCCACCGGGACAGGGTATGGCTACACCTTC.

This clonotype was seen many times. The chain joins TRBV20-1 to TRBJ1-1; D ambiguous. CDR3 length: 11 residues. Germline CDR1 reads DFQATT; CDR2 reads SNEGSKA (reference sequence). CDR3 coding DNA: TGCATAGCGGTATCGGACACTGAAGCTTTCTTT. It specifies CIAVSDTEAFF.

Ten or more counts support this clonotype. V is TRBV5-4 and J is TRBJ2-5; D remains unclear. Germline V gene data show CDR1 as SGHNT and CDR2 as YYREEE (reference sequence). The CDR3 extends over 17 amino acids. Trimming removed 0 bases from V and 2 bases from J, with 17 bases in between. CDR3 DNA sequence: TGTGCCAGCAGCTTGGCCGGTGCCGCCCAACTTCAAGAGACCCAGTACTTC. Translating gives CASSLAGAAQLQETQYF.

CDR3 amino acids: CASSQRGAVNTEAFF. The CDR3 DNA reads as TGCGCCAGCAGCCAGCGGGGGGCCGTGAACACTGAAGCTTTCTTT. This sequence joins TRBV4-1 and TRBJ1-1, with D possibly TRBD1 on 6 matching bases. CDR1 is MGHRA and CDR2 is YSYEKL in the germline V gene. Between the trimmed V and J ends, which lost 3 bases and 0 bases, there was a span of 11 bases. This CDR3 comprises 15 residues.

The rearrangement links TRBV3-1 to TRBJ1-2; tentatively, D is TRBD1 (6 bases). The ends were cut back, 4 bases at V and 8 bases at J, with 20 bases in the middle. The CDR3 length is 15 residues. CDR1 and CDR2 (germline): LGHDT, YNNKEL (reference sequence). The CDR3 spells CASSPSRGGFGGYTF. CDR3 nucleotide sequence: TGTGCCAGCAGCCCCTCTCGGGGGGGCTTCGGAGGCTACACCTTC.

This clonotype was found many times. The chain recombines TRBV28 with TRBJ2-5; 12 bases are a match to TRBD2. The CDR3 has 21 amino acids. The germline V gene has CDR1 MDHEN and CDR2 SYDVKM. The J segment lost 2 bases and the V segment lost 2 bases, leaving 18 bases of the junction unmatched. CDR3 bases: TGTGCCAGCAGTTTAATTTGGGCCAACAGGGGGCTAGCGGGAGGGCAAGAGACCCAGTACTTC. This translates into CASSLIWANRGLAGGQETQYF.

In this sample, this clonotype turned up many times. The rearrangement links TRBV28 to TRBJ1-5; D is unclear. CDR1 is MDHEN and CDR2 is SYDVKM in the germline V gene. V was cut by 2 bases and J by 6 bases, with 14 bases left in between. The CDR3 extends over 15 amino acids. CDR3 bases: TGTGCCAGCAGTTTAAACCCGATTCGGTTTCAGCCCCAGCATTTT. It encodes CASSLNPIRFQPQHF. Full variable domain (outside the CDR3, taken from reference TRBV28 and TRBJ1-5): DVKVTQSSRYLVKRTGEKVFLECVQDMDHENMFWYRQDPGLGLRLIYFSYDVKMKEKGDIPEGYSVSREKKERFSLILESASTNQTSMYLCASSLNPIRFQPQHFGDGTRLSIL.

In this sample, this clonotype turned up a few times. The rearrangement uses TRBV4-2 and TRBJ1-2, with TRBD1 identical over 7 bases. The CDR3 length is 16 residues. Germline trimming cut 0 bases from V and 4 bases from J; bases unmatched to any gene: 8. Germline V gene sequence: CDR1 LGHNA, CDR2 YNFKEQ. For the CDR3, the DNA is TGTGCCAGCAGCCAAGATCGGTCGGGGACAGCCTATGGCTACACCTTC. This translates into CASSQDRSGTAYGYTF.

This clonotype was seen once. This chain connects TRBV12-3 or TRBV12-4 to TRBJ2-7, with 7 bases lining up with TRBD2. J lost 6 bases, V lost 2 bases, and 7 bases had no gene match. CDR3 length: 14 residues. The CDR3 DNA sequence: TGTGCCAGCAGTTTACCCGGACTAGTCCCCGAGCAGTACTTC. It yields the protein CASSLPGLVPEQYF.

This clonotype has a count of ten or more. V and J are TRBV25-1 and TRBJ1-5, with D unresolved. The CDR3 is 14 amino acids. Trimming left V 2 bases short and J 3 bases short, with 8 bases between. The germline V gene has CDR1 MGHDK and CDR2 SYGVNS. Here the CDR3 DNA reads TGTGCCAGCAGTGAAGTAGGCGTCAATCAGCCCCAGCATTTT. It is translated as CASSEVGVNQPQHF.

This clonotype was counted ten times or more. V usage is TRBV6-1 and J usage is TRBJ1-2; D remains unclear. The germline gives CDR1 MNHNS, CDR2 SASEGT. V dropped 6 bases and J dropped 4 bases, with 12 bases sitting between them. The CDR3 is made up of 13 amino acids. CDR3 protein: CASRDRSAYGYTF. CDR3 bases: TGTGCCAGCAGGGATAGGAGTGCCTATGGCTACACCTTC.

This clonotype came up many times. The chain employs TRBV27 and TRBJ1-1; D unresolved. V shed 7 bases and J shed 1 base, with 16 bases lying between them. The CDR3 loop spans 15 amino acids. The V gene's germline CDR1 is MNHEY and CDR2 SMNVEV (reference sequence). CDR3 nucleotides: TGTGCCAGCAATCCATTGCTGGGCAAGAACACTGAAGCTTTCTTT. Amino acid sequence: CASNPLLGKNTEAFF.

The rearrangement joins TRBV7-8 to TRBJ2-2; possible D gene TRBD1, 7 bases. This CDR3 spans 15 amino acids. CDR1 is SGHVS and CDR2 is FQNEAQ in the germline V gene. Trimming pared 0 bases from V and 5 bases from J, leaving 10 bases between. CDR3 coding DNA: TGTGCCAGCAGCTTAGCCGCAGGGGGGACCGGGGAGCTGTTTTTT. Translation: CASSLAAGGTGELFF.